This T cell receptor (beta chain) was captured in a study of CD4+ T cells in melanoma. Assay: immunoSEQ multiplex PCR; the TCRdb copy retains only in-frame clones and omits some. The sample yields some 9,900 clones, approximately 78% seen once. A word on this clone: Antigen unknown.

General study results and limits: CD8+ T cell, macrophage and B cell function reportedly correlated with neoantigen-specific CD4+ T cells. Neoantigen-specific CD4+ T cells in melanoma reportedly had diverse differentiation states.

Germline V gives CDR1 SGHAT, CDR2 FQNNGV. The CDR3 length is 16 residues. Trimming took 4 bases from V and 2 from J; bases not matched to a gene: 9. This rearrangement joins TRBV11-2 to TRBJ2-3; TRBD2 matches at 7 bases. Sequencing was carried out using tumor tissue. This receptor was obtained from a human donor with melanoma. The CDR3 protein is CASSSRLAQHTDTQYF. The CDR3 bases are TGTGCCAGCAGCTCGAGACTAGCTCAGCACACAGATACGCAGTATTTT.